The 21 T cell receptor beta chains in this list originate from one sample, sequenced in a study of T cell repertoires in cytomegalovirus infection (dated by TCRdb to the late 2010s). These receptors' targets are unknown. The treatment or condition label corresponds to: in vitro stimulation with specific CMV peptide epitopes to enrich CMV-specific T cells. Sequencing took place on an Illumina HiSeq 1500. Starting from the raw public reads, TCRdb applied fastp trimming at Q25, assembled clones with MiXCR and retained in-frame beta chains. Identical CDR3 protein sequences are pooled into one entry, listed with their most common genes and DNA. For this sample the table gives fewer than 950,000 distinct CDR3 sequences, of which around a third were detected only once. The ten largest clones take up roughly 12% of the sample. This material consisted of cultured CD8+ T cells from PBMCs, taken from culture after CMV antigen stimulation. These receptors came from a human donor in good health (CMV status not recorded). Some clones in this sample may be carry-over from other donors' samples.

The chain has TRBV7-9 and TRBJ1-5; 10 bases line up with TRBD1. Germline V gives CDR1 SEHNR, CDR2 FQNEAQ (reference sequence). The CDR3 runs to 21 residues. V dropped 1 base and J dropped 11; count of bases not matched to a gene: 26. The CDR3 loop reads CASSLVYATGGFWDFQGAQHF. The CDR3 bases are TGTGCCAGCAGCTTAGTGTATGCGACAGGGGGCTTCTGGGATTTCCAAGGGGCCCAGCATTTT. The variable domain in full, with the rest retrieved from reference TRBV7-9 and TRBJ1-5, is DTGVSQNPRHKITKRGQNVTFRCDPISEHNRLYWYRQTLGQGPEFLTYFQNEAQLEKSRLLSDRFSAERPKGSFSTLEIQRTEQGDSAMYLCASSLVYATGGFWDFQGAQHFGDGTRLSIL.

This clonotype was seen only a few times. The V gene is TRBV7-9, the J gene TRBJ2-7; 9 bases align to TRBD1. This CDR3 is built from 16 residues. Germline V gene lookup returns CDR1 SEHNR and CDR2 FQNEAQ (reference sequence). J was trimmed by 4 bases and V by 4 bases; bases with no gene match: 11. DNA for the CDR3: TGTGCCAGCAGCTCCTCCGGGACAGGGATCCAGTACGAGCAGTACTTC. Translation gives CASSSSGTGIQYEQYF. Based on the CDR3 plus reference TRBV7-9 and TRBJ2-7, the full variable domain is DTGVSQNPRHKITKRGQNVTFRCDPISEHNRLYWYRQTLGQGPEFLTYFQNEAQLEKSRLLSDRFSAERPKGSFSTLEIQRTEQGDSAMYLCASSSSGTGIQYEQYFGPGTRLTVT.

A few counts support this clonotype. The chain recombines TRBV2 with TRBJ2-7; 10 bases match TRBD2. Germline V gene lookup returns CDR1 SNHLY and CDR2 FYNNEI. CDR3 size: 13 residues. V shed 7 bases, J shed 4 bases, and the junction held 4 bases outside the gene matches. In DNA form, the CDR3 reads TGTGCCAGCACCAAGACTAGCGGGTACGAGCAGTACTTC. This gives the protein CASTKTSGYEQYF.

The table lists this clonotype with a few counts. The chain joins TRBV10-3 to TRBJ2-3, with 11 bases matching TRBD1. Germline assignment: CDR1 ENHRY and CDR2 SYGVKD. The CDR3 has 16 residues. The trim removed 2 bases at V and 4 bases at J, leaving 5 bases unmatched. The CDR3 DNA reads as TGTGCCATCAGTGAGCCGGACAGGGGGCAGGCAGATACGCAGTATTTT. Amino acids: CAISEPDRGQADTQYF.

On this clonotype: A clone one base away is much larger, so this may be a read error. The V call is TRBV7-2, the J call TRBJ2-7; D not certain. CDR1 is SGHTA and CDR2 is FQGNSA in the germline V gene. The CDR3 totals 13 residues. The CDR3 coding sequence is TGTGTCAGCAAAGCAGAGACCTACGGCGAGCAGTACGTC. Translation: CVSKAETYGEQYV.

This clonotype was observed many times. This chain joins TRBV7-2 and TRBJ1-5, with D possibly being TRBD1 (6 bases). V was cut by 5 bases and J by 5 bases, with 13 bases left in between. The CDR3 runs 14 residues. From germline, CDR1 is SGHTA and CDR2 FQGNSA. CDR3 nucleotide sequence: TGTGCCAGCAGCCTACCGGGGGCGGATCAGCCCCAGCATTTT. This encodes CASSLPGADQPQHF.

The rearrangement links TRBV10-3 to TRBJ1-1; D possibly corresponds to TRBD1 (6 bases). V dropped 8 bases and J dropped 0 bases, with 10 bases sitting between them. In germline, CDR1 is ENHRY, CDR2 SYGVKD. CDR3 size: 13 residues. The CDR3 coding sequence is TGTGCCATCCGGGACACATTGAACACTGAAGCTTTCTTT. Encoded protein: CAIRDTLNTEAFF.

V is TRBV10-3 and J is TRBJ1-5, with D uncertain. V was shortened by 2 bases and J by 4 bases, with 6 bases between the two germline ends. CDR3 length: 13 residues. Germline CDR1 is ENHRY and CDR2 is SYGVKD. The CDR3 sequence: CAISEERNQPQHF. The CDR3 DNA follows: TGTGCCATCAGTGAGGAGAGAAATCAGCCCCAGCATTTT.

This clonotype has a handful of counts. This chain uses TRBV6-2 or TRBV6-3 with TRBJ2-7, with TRBD1 matching over 7 bases. There are 15 residues in the CDR3. CDR1 is MNHEY, CDR2 SVGEGT, per germline. Unmatched junction bases numbered 9, after V lost 6 bases and J lost 1 base. CDR3 in DNA: TGTGCCAGCAGCCTCACAATGGGACAGTCCTACGAGCAGTACTTC. This gives the protein CASSLTMGQSYEQYF.

The rearrangement uses TRBV10-3 and TRBJ2-3, with 16 bases matching TRBD2. V shed 6 bases and J 3 bases; nucleotides not matched to a gene: 3. Germline V gene lookup returns CDR1 ENHRY and CDR2 SYGVKD. The length of the CDR3 is 16 residues. The CDR3 nucleotides are TGTGCCATCAGGGGACTAGCGGGGGGGCCAACAGATACGCAGTATTTT. As protein: CAIRGLAGGPTDTQYF.

This clonotype appeared a few times. The CDR3 region is CASMEGFADTQYF. For the CDR3, the DNA is TGTGCCAGTATGGAGGGTTTTGCAGATACGCAGTATTTT. The genes are TRBV12-3 or TRBV12-4 and TRBJ2-3, with D possibly matching TRBD2 (6 bases). The CDR3 is 13 residues long. V was clipped by 9 bases and J by 4 bases, with 14 bases between them.

This clonotype was detected only a few times. The V call is TRBV5-8, the J call TRBJ2-7, with D perhaps matching TRBD2 (6 bases). V shed 3 bases and J shed 3 bases, with 10 bases lying between them. Germline loops: CDR1 SGHTS, CDR2 YDEGEE. The CDR3 contains 13 residues. The CDR3 coding sequence is TGTGCCAGCAGCTCTCAGGGAGGCTACGAGCAGTACTTC. Translating gives CASSSQGGYEQYF.

There are a few counts of this clonotype. The chain joins TRBV2 to TRBJ2-3; D not resolved. The length of the CDR3 is 11 residues. Germline loops: CDR1 SNHLY, CDR2 FYNNEI. V was cut by 8 bases and J by 8 bases, with 11 bases left in between. CDR3 amino acids: CASVGSATQYF. For the CDR3, the DNA is TGTGCCAGCGTGGGGTCGGCTACGCAGTATTTT.

This clonotype has more than one count but fewer than ten. V and J are TRBV15 and TRBJ2-5, with D possibly called TRBD1 or TRBD2 (5 bases each). The germline gives CDR1 LNHNV, CDR2 YYDKDF (reference sequence). This CDR3 spans 16 amino acids. The V gene lost 0 bases and the J gene lost 5 bases, with 16 bases spanning the gap. The CDR3 sequence is CATSRDRGVGDETQYF. CDR3 sequence (DNA): TGTGCCACCAGCAGAGATCGGGGAGTAGGGGATGAGACCCAGTACTTC.

This clonotype occurred a few times. The chain has TRBV7-8 and TRBJ1-5, with D uncertain. Deletions cut 1 base from V and 6 bases from J, with 16 bases between. Per the germline V gene, CDR1 is SGHVS and CDR2 is FQNEAQ. The CDR3 contains 16 residues. The CDR3 nucleotides are TGTGCCAGCAGCTTAGAGGCTAAGATCGAAGGTCAGCCCCAGCATTTT. Protein sequence: CASSLEAKIEGQPQHF.

This clonotype has just a few counts. The V call is TRBV19, the J call TRBJ1-5, with no clear D. Trimming took 8 bases from V and 4 from J, leaving 12 bases between them. The CDR3 spans 13 residues. The germline V gene encodes CDR1 LNHDA and CDR2 SQIVND (reference sequence). CDR3 in amino acids: CASRYRGNQPQHF. In DNA form, the CDR3 reads TGTGCCAGTCGCTACCGGGGTAATCAGCCCCAGCATTTT.

This clonotype appeared many times. The chain recombines TRBV6-1 with TRBJ2-7, with 7 bases that match TRBD2. V dropped 10 bases and J dropped 3; count of bases not matched to a gene: 9. Germline values: CDR1 MNHNS, CDR2 SASEGT. The CDR3 consists of 13 residues. The CDR3 spells CATSVRGNYEQYF. CDR3 in DNA: TGTGCCACCTCCGTGCGGGGGAACTACGAGCAGTACTTC.

This clonotype was detected a few times. The chain joins TRBV7-9 to TRBJ2-1; the match to TRBD2 covers 8 bases. This CDR3 comprises 14 residues. Germline CDR1 is SEHNR and CDR2 is FQNEAQ (reference sequence). The J segment lost 7 bases and the V segment lost 2 bases, leaving 4 bases of the junction unmatched. CDR3 DNA: TGTGCCAGCAGCTTACGCGGGGGGCAGAATGAGCAGTTCTTC. Amino acid sequence: CASSLRGGQNEQFF.

The chain carries TRBV9 and TRBJ1-6, with D possibly TRBD1 on 6 matching bases. The CDR3 runs to 15 residues. The germline V gene encodes CDR1 SGDLS and CDR2 YYNGEE. Trimming left V 1 base short and J 8 bases short, with 13 bases between. The DNA for the CDR3 is TGTGCCAGCAGCGTACACACAGGGCTTGATTCACCCCTCCACTTT. It specifies CASSVHTGLDSPLHF.

The genes are TRBV2 and TRBJ1-1, with D unclear. This CDR3 contains 13 residues. V was pared by 7 bases and J by 6 bases, with 15 bases between. In germline, CDR1 is SNHLY, CDR2 FYNNEI. This chain's CDR3 is CASTPLWGAEAFF. The DNA for the CDR3 is TGTGCCAGCACCCCCTTGTGGGGTGCTGAAGCTTTCTTT. Full variable domain (rest looked up from reference TRBV2 and TRBJ1-1): EPEVTQTPSHQVTQMGQEVILRCVPISNHLYFYWYRQILGQKVEFLVSFYNNEISEKSEIFDDQFSVERPDGSNFTLKIRSTKLEDSAMYFCASTPLWGAEAFFGQGTRLTVV.

The gene calls are TRBV27 and TRBJ2-3, with D possibly called TRBD1 or TRBD2 (5 bases each). The CDR3 totals 15 residues. Trimming shortened V by 6 bases and J by 2 bases, and 15 bases separated the two germline ends. Per germline, CDR1 MNHEY and CDR2 SMNVEV (reference sequence). CDR3 nucleotide sequence: TGTGCCAGCAGGCCTCGGGGCAGGGTCACAGATACGCAGTATTTT. Translated: CASRPRGRVTDTQYF.